This T cell receptor beta chain was captured by sequencing in a study of T cell responses to AZD1222 COVID-19 vaccine. Study conclusions and caveats: Baseline serostatus was positive in only a handful of AZD1222 recipients. Clonal diversity was possibly underestimated, and white British individuals and females predominated among donors.

V lost 1 base and J lost 9; bases outside the gene matches: 6. The CDR3 extends over 15 amino acids. CDR1 is LGHDT and CDR2 is YNNKEL in the germline V gene (reference sequence). Generated by immunoSEQ multiplex PCR, the TCRdb table keeps only in-frame clones and is missing some. The sample shows over 95,000 clones, about 86% of them seen only once. This clone was recorded only once. Its cognate antigen is unknown. The rearrangement uses TRBV3-1 (or the pseudogene TRBV3-2) and TRBJ2-4; TRBD1 matches at 10 bases. The sequencing here drew on peripheral blood, taken on day 0 of AZD1222 vaccination. The TCR was taken from an adult in good health. DNA for the CDR3: TGTGCCAGCAGCCAAGGGGACAGGGGATTGGGCATTCAGTACTTC. The encoded protein is CASSQGDRGLGIQYF.